The 18 T cell receptor beta chains given below trace back to one sample, sequenced in a study of T cell responses to AZD1222 COVID-19 vaccine. Clones were sequenced by immunoSEQ multiplex PCR, and TCRdb holds only the in-frame ones, with some missing. The data show fewer than 150,000 clones, with approximately 90% seen just once and around 3.6% held by the top ten. Sample: peripheral blood, taken on day 0 of AZD1222 vaccination. All receptors derive from an adult in good health.

This rearrangement joins TRBV6-6 to TRBJ2-7; D gene ambiguous. V was shortened by 0 bases and J by 2 bases, with 11 bases between the two germline ends. Germline lookup yields CDR1 MNHNY and CDR2 SVGAGI (reference sequence). The CDR3 loop spans 15 amino acids. CDR3 sequence (DNA): TGTGCCAGCAGTTACTCGAATCCCGTCGCCTACGAGCAGTACTTC. Amino acid sequence: CASSYSNPVAYEQYF.

The chain links TRBV7-2 to TRBJ1-6, with D maybe TRBD1 (5 bases). Germline lookup yields CDR1 SGHTA and CDR2 FQGNSA. Trimming pared 8 bases from V and 10 bases from J, leaving 12 bases between. The CDR3 sequence is 12 residues long. CDR3 in amino acids: CASQGWGSPLHF. The CDR3 nucleotides read TGTGCCAGCCAGGGATGGGGGTCACCCCTCCACTTT.

The chain has TRBV19 and TRBJ1-4; 8 bases line up with TRBD1. This CDR3 has 14 residues. After removal of 6 bases from V and 4 bases from J, the junction contained 4 bases not matched to a gene. Per germline, CDR1 LNHDA and CDR2 SQIVND (reference sequence). As DNA, the CDR3 is TGTGCCAGTAGCCCGGGACAGGATAATGAAAAACTGTTTTTT. Its translation: CASSPGQDNEKLFF. Drawing the rest from reference TRBV19 and TRBJ1-4, the complete variable domain is DGGITQSPKYLFRKEGQNVTLSCEQNLNHDAMYWYRQDPGQGLRLIYYSQIVNDFQKGDIAEGYSVSREKKESFPLTVTSAQKNPTAFYLCASSPGQDNEKLFFGSGTQLSVL.

The chain employs TRBV7-9 and TRBJ2-1, with 10 bases aligning to TRBD1. CDR1 SEHNR and CDR2 FQNEAQ come from the germline V gene (reference sequence). The CDR3 loop spans 15 amino acids. Unmatched junction bases numbered 10, after V lost 4 bases and J lost 10 bases. CDR3 amino acids: CASSSRDRGTREQFF. CDR3 sequence (DNA): TGTGCCAGCAGCTCCCGGGACAGGGGAACAAGGGAGCAGTTCTTC.

V gene TRBV12-3 or TRBV12-4 combines with J gene TRBJ1-4; D is unclear. Trimming removed 1 base at V and 7 bases at J, with 4 bases between. The CDR3 spans 12 residues. For the CDR3, the DNA is TGTGCCAGCAGTTTAGGGGGTGAAAAACTGTTTTTT. Translation gives CASSLGGEKLFF.

The chain links TRBV10-3 to TRBJ1-2; maybe TRBD1 (5 bases). CDR1 is ENHRY, CDR2 SYGVKD, per germline. Trimming left V 9 bases short and J 8 bases short, with 22 bases between. The CDR3 spans 14 residues. CDR3 nucleotides: TGTGCCATTACTGGAGGGACCGACCGGAGCGGCTACACCTTC. As protein: CAITGGTDRSGYTF.

The chain recombines TRBV5-1 with TRBJ2-1; 7 bases match TRBD1. Per the germline V gene, CDR1 is SGHRS and CDR2 is YFSETQ. The V and J ends lost 4 bases and 0 bases, in that order; junction bases with no gene match: 4. The length of the CDR3 is 15 residues. CDR3 in DNA: TGCGCCAGCAGCACAACAGGGGACTCCTACAATGAGCAGTTCTTC. Residues: CASSTTGDSYNEQFF. The variable domain in full, with the rest retrieved from reference TRBV5-1 and TRBJ2-1, is KAGVTQTPRYLIKTRGQQVTLSCSPISGHRSVSWYQQTPGQGLQFLFEYFSETQRNKGNFPGRFSGRQFSNSRSEMNVSTLELGDSALYLCASSTTGDSYNEQFFGPGTRLTVL.

The chain combines TRBV6-5 with TRBJ1-2, with 10 bases identical to TRBD1. Germline CDR1 MNHEY, CDR2 SVGAGI. V lost 1 base, J lost 1 base, and 3 bases stayed unmatched. This CDR3 comprises 16 residues. This CDR3 is CASSYYGTGVNYGYTF. DNA for the CDR3: TGTGCCAGCAGTTACTACGGGACAGGGGTTAACTATGGCTACACCTTC.

This chain links TRBV12-3 or TRBV12-4 with TRBJ1-4; D gene ambiguous. V was pared by 8 bases and J by 8 bases, with 12 bases between. The CDR3 sequence is 12 residues long. The CDR3: CASARSWEKLFF. CDR3 sequence (DNA): TGTGCCAGCGCGCGTTCGTGGGAAAAACTGTTTTTT.

The chain recombines TRBV28 with TRBJ2-3, with 8 bases lining up with TRBD1. CDR1 is MDHEN, CDR2 SYDVKM, per germline. This CDR3 spans 20 amino acids. With 6 bases clipped from V and 2 bases from J, the junction kept 22 bases outside the gene matches. In DNA form, the CDR3 reads TGTGCCAGCAGCTCGGGCCTCCAGGGGGCGGTCTTCACCCACACAGATACGCAGTATTTT. Translating it yields CASSSGLQGAVFTHTDTQYF.

This chain joins TRBV6-5 and TRBJ1-3; D perhaps matches TRBD1 (6 bases). Germline CDR1 is MNHEY and CDR2 is SVGAGI. The CDR3 is 14 amino acids. Trimming took 5 bases from V and 4 from J, leaving 12 bases between them. The CDR3 spells CASSPRGTGNTIYF. CDR3 in DNA: TGTGCCAGCAGTCCCCGCGGGACAGGAAACACCATATATTTT.

The chain has TRBV4-2 and TRBJ1-1; D not certain. Trimming pared 0 bases from V and 0 bases from J, leaving 8 bases between. Looked up from germline, CDR1 is LGHNA and CDR2 is YNFKEQ. This CDR3 is built from 15 residues. The CDR3 DNA reads TGTGCCAGCAGCCAAGAAGCAATGCTGAACACTGAAGCTTTCTTT. Its translation: CASSQEAMLNTEAFF.

The chain is built from TRBV7-8 and TRBJ1-6; TRBD1 matches 7 bases. The CDR3 loop spans 13 amino acids. Germline trimming cut 5 bases from V and 6 bases from J; bases unmatched to any gene: 1. The germline V gene encodes CDR1 SGHVS and CDR2 FQNEAQ. The CDR3 region is CASSRDSNSPLHF. The CDR3 DNA is TGTGCCAGCAGCCGGGACAGTAATTCACCCCTCCACTTT.

The rearrangement links TRBV9 to TRBJ2-1; D perhaps matches TRBD2 (6 bases). The CDR3 totals 13 residues. The V and J ends lost 0 bases and 9 bases respectively, with 10 bases between them. Germline loops: CDR1 SGDLS, CDR2 YYNGEE. The CDR3 region is CASSVAREIEQFF. CDR3 DNA: TGTGCCAGCAGCGTAGCTCGGGAGATTGAGCAGTTCTTC.

V is TRBV27 and J is TRBJ1-5, with D perhaps TRBD1 (5 bases). This CDR3 region has 15 residues. The germline V and J ends were trimmed by 7 bases and 4 bases, with 17 bases remaining between them. The germline gives CDR1 MNHEY, CDR2 SMNVEV (reference sequence). The CDR3 coding sequence is TGTGCCAGCACCTCCGATCCAGGGAGGAATCAGCCCCAGCATTTT. This translates into CASTSDPGRNQPQHF.

The chain couples TRBV5-1 to TRBJ2-1; D call uncertain. Germline-derived CDR1 and CDR2 are SGHRS and YFSETQ. V shed 0 bases and J shed 6 bases, with 13 bases lying between them. CDR3 size: 15 residues. CDR3: CASSLGLPFTNEQFF. The CDR3 DNA follows: TGCGCCAGCAGCTTGGGTCTACCCTTCACCAATGAGCAGTTCTTC.

The CDR3 loop reads CASSPGVDGNTIYF. CDR3 sequence (DNA): TGTGCCAGCTCCCCGGGAGTCGATGGAAACACCATATATTTT. The J gene is TRBJ1-3, the V gene TRBV18, with D uncertain. The CDR3 spans 14 residues. Trimming cost V 6 bases and J 3 bases, with 12 bases left between them. Looked up from germline, CDR1 is KGHSH and CDR2 is LQKENI. The whole variable domain, filled in from reference TRBV18 and TRBJ1-3, reads NAGVMQNPRHLVRRRGQEARLRCSPMKGHSHVYWYRQLPEEGLKFMVYLQKENIIDESGMPKERFSAEFPKEGPSILRIQQVVRGDSAAYFCASSPGVDGNTIYFGEGSWLTVV.

The chain employs TRBV7-9 and TRBJ2-7, with 9 bases that match TRBD2. In germline, CDR1 is SEHNR, CDR2 FQNEAQ (reference sequence). Trimming at V came to 4 bases and at J to 4 bases, leaving 8 bases not matched to a gene. The CDR3 totals 15 residues. This chain's CDR3 is CASSSSGRYLYEQYF. DNA for the CDR3: TGTGCCAGCAGCTCAAGCGGGAGGTATCTTTACGAGCAGTACTTC. The whole variable domain, remainder taken from reference TRBV7-9 and TRBJ2-7, is DTGVSQNPRHKITKRGQNVTFRCDPISEHNRLYWYRQTLGQGPEFLTYFQNEAQLEKSRLLSDRFSAERPKGSFSTLEIQRTEQGDSAMYLCASSSSGRYLYEQYFGPGTRLTVT.